The clone carrying this T cell receptor beta chain appeared many times. The target antigen is unknown. The ends were cut back, 5 bases at V and 4 bases at J, with 8 bases in the middle. The CDR3 is 11 amino acids. CDR1 GTSNPN and CDR2 SVGIG come from the germline V gene (reference sequence). Documented time point: sample taken at primary tumor resection. Material for sequencing was whole RNA from tumor, nontumor lung or frozen PBMC, left unsorted. The donors, around 72 patients with untreated early-stage non-small cell lung cancer, provided the samples. The sample belongs to a study of spatial heterogeneity in lung cancer. Across the study: As counted in raw reads, each unique TCR and UMI combination appeared more than ten times on average.

MiXCR, run by TCRdb on the 5' RACE reads, gives a single entry per CDR3 protein. This table has roughly 48,000 distinct CDR3 sequences, roughly 5.7% appearing once. Study findings and constraints: Among blood samples, ubiquitous expanded tumor TCRs appeared more at resection than at follow-up.

The TCR comes from a male donor with early-stage non-small cell lung cancer. Sequences were derived from PBMCs, sampled at surgery. The chain recombines TRBV30 with TRBJ2-5; D gene ambiguous. The CDR3 region has the DNA TGTGCCTGGTCTACTGGAGAGACCCAGTACTTC. Translated, it gives CAWSTGETQYF.